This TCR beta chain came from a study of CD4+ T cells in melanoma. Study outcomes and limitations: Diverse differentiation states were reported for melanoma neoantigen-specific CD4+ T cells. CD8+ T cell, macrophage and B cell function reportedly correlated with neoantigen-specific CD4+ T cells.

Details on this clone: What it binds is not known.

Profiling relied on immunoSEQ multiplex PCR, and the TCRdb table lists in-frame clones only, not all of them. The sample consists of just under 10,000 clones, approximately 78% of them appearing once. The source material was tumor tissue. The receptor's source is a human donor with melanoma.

The CDR3 coding sequence is TGTGCCACCAGCCCGCTTCCATCGCCAGCGGGGGGGCCGCACGGGGAGCTGTTTTTT. It codes for CATSPLPSPAGGPHGELFF. The chain has TRBV15 and TRBJ2-2, with TRBD2 matching 10 bases. Germline V gives CDR1 LNHNV, CDR2 YYDKDF (reference sequence). The CDR3 totals 19 residues. J lost 7 bases, V lost 5 bases, and 19 bases had no gene match.